What follows are 20 T cell receptor beta chains derived from one specimen sequenced in a study of T cell responses to AZD1222 COVID-19 vaccine (dated by TCRdb to the early 2020s). The library was generated by the immunoSEQ multiplex PCR assay. TCRdb retrieved this table from immuneACCESS and kept in-frame rearrangements only. Not all clones are present; in checked studies, unresolved V genes account for under half, and no reason is known for the remainder. The sample data list about 94,000 clones, and 85% of these were observed just once. The ten largest clones represent 4.5% of the sample. Reading the label with the study, this specimen's time point is: about 28 days (+/-7) after the second vaccine dose. Sequencing used peripheral blood, obtained 28 days after the second AZD1222 dose. These receptors all come from an adult who received the AZD1222 COVID-19 vaccine.

The CDR3 spells CASSPLNRGGLSNQPQHF. The CDR3 coding sequence is TGTGCCAGCTCACCACTAAATCGGGGAGGATTGAGCAATCAGCCCCAGCATTTT. This sequence joins TRBV18 and TRBJ1-5; D gene uncertain. Between the trimmed V and J ends, which lost 1 base and 1 base, there was a span of 17 bases. Germline values: CDR1 KGHSH, CDR2 LQKENI. The CDR3 covers 18 residues.

The chain joins TRBV29-1 to TRBJ2-5, with D tentatively TRBD2 (6 bases). Trimming stripped 2 bases from V and 5 bases from J, with 12 bases between. CDR3 size: 13 residues. Germline V gene lookup returns CDR1 SQVTM and CDR2 ANQGSEA. The CDR3 protein is CSVEIVGRETQYF. The CDR3 DNA reads as TGCAGCGTTGAAATAGTGGGGAGGGAGACCCAGTACTTC.

This clone was picked up one time. The rearrangement links TRBV29-1 to TRBJ2-3, with 9 bases fitting TRBD2. Per the germline V gene, CDR1 is SQVTM and CDR2 is ANQGSEA. The CDR3 spans 14 residues. The J segment lost 3 bases and the V segment lost 3 bases, leaving 4 bases of the junction unmatched. The chain's CDR3 is CSVETSGPTDTQYF. The CDR3, as DNA: TGCAGCGTTGAGACTAGCGGACCGACAGATACGCAGTATTTT.

The V gene is TRBV6-5, the J gene TRBJ2-1; no firm D call. Per the germline V gene, CDR1 is MNHEY and CDR2 is SVGAGI. The CDR3 is 14 amino acids. Between the trimmed V and J ends, which lost 6 bases and 3 bases, there was a span of 12 bases. This CDR3 is CASRDGPRYNEQFF. The CDR3 DNA reads as TGTGCCAGCAGGGACGGGCCCCGCTACAATGAGCAGTTCTTC.

This sequence joins TRBV5-4 and TRBJ2-3; 10 positions agree with TRBD2. The V and J ends lost 0 bases and 7 bases, in that order; junction bases with no gene match: 5. The CDR3 contains 15 residues. Per the germline V gene, CDR1 is SGHNT and CDR2 is YYREEE (reference sequence). The CDR3 sequence is CASSLGAGGTNTQYF. In DNA form, the CDR3 reads TGTGCCAGCAGCTTGGGAGCGGGAGGGACGAATACGCAGTATTTT.

The chain links TRBV7-9 to TRBJ2-7, with TRBD1 matching 9 bases. CDR1 is SEHNR, CDR2 FQNEAQ, per germline (reference sequence). The CDR3 spans 15 residues. Germline trimming cut 5 bases from V and 2 bases from J; bases unmatched to any gene: 7. The CDR3 sequence: CASSSGGQGAYEQYF. In DNA form, the CDR3 reads TGTGCCAGCAGCAGTGGGGGACAGGGAGCCTACGAGCAGTACTTC. The full variable domain, with the rest looked up from reference TRBV7-9 and TRBJ2-7, is DTGVSQNPRHKITKRGQNVTFRCDPISEHNRLYWYRQTLGQGPEFLTYFQNEAQLEKSRLLSDRFSAERPKGSFSTLEIQRTEQGDSAMYLCASSSGGQGAYEQYFGPGTRLTVT.

This chain joins TRBV25-1 and TRBJ1-2; 8 nucleotides line up with TRBD1. After removal of 10 bases from V and 6 bases from J, the junction contained 19 bases not matched to a gene. This CDR3 is 16 amino acids long. The V gene's germline CDR1 is MGHDK and CDR2 SYGVNS. CDR3 sequence (DNA): TGTGCCACCAGACAAGACGGAGACAGGGGAAGACATGGCTACACCTTC. Translating it yields CATRQDGDRGRHGYTF.

V is TRBV19 and J is TRBJ1-1; perhaps TRBD1 as D (6 bases). V lost 4 bases and J 4 bases, leaving 22 bases between the germline ends. CDR1 is LNHDA and CDR2 is SQIVND in the germline V gene (reference sequence). The CDR3 runs to 17 residues. CDR3 region: CASSKGRQAWETTEAFF. The CDR3 nucleotides are TGTGCCAGTAGTAAGGGGCGACAGGCTTGGGAGACCACTGAAGCTTTCTTT.

The CDR3 spells CASSRDRVSPLHF. The CDR3 DNA sequence: TGTGCCAGCAGCCGGGACAGGGTTTCACCCCTCCACTTT. V gene TRBV14 combines with J gene TRBJ1-6, with 9 bases fitting TRBD1. The V and J ends lost 4 bases and 9 bases, in that order; junction bases with no gene match: 1. The germline V gene encodes CDR1 SGHDN and CDR2 FVKESK. This CDR3 is built from 13 residues. Supplemented by reference TRBV14 and TRBJ1-6, the full variable domain reads EAGVTQFPSHSVIEKGQTVTLRCDPISGHDNLYWYRRVMGKEIKFLLHFVKESKQDESGMPNNRFLAERTGGTYSTLKVQPAELEDSGVYFCASSRDRVSPLHFGNGTRLTVT.

This chain joins TRBV7-3 and TRBJ2-1; 8 nucleotides align to TRBD2. Germline CDR1 is SGHTA and CDR2 is FQGTGA. Trimming took 5 bases from V and 5 from J; bases not matched to a gene: 8. There are 15 residues in the CDR3. In DNA form, the CDR3 reads TGTGCCAGCAGCCCTTCGGGGGGGCTCAACAATGAGCAGTTCTTC. Encoded protein: CASSPSGGLNNEQFF.

This rearrangement joins TRBV19 to TRBJ2-1; TRBD2 aligns across 7 bases. CDR1 is LNHDA and CDR2 is SQIVND in the germline V gene (reference sequence). Germline trimming cut 4 bases from V and 3 bases from J; bases unmatched to any gene: 6. The CDR3 sequence is 15 residues long. CDR3 in DNA: TGTGCCAGTAGTACGAGCGGGACCGACTACAATGAGCAGTTCTTC. Protein sequence: CASSTSGTDYNEQFF.

This sequence joins TRBV6-5 and TRBJ2-7, with D tentatively TRBD1 (6 bases). V lost 10 bases and J lost 1, with 11 bases in between. Germline V gene sequence: CDR1 MNHEY, CDR2 SVGAGI. CDR3 length: 12 residues. This CDR3 is CATGAKSYEQYF. The CDR3 bases are TGTGCCACAGGGGCGAAGTCCTACGAGCAGTACTTC.

V is TRBV7-3 and J is TRBJ2-1; 7 positions agree with TRBD2. The germline gives CDR1 SGHTA, CDR2 FQGTGA. CDR3 length: 16 residues. Losses at the gene ends were 1 base for V and 3 bases for J; bases not matched to a gene: 6. DNA for the CDR3: TGTGCCAGCAGCTTAAGTGGGAGGGCCATCTACAATGAGCAGTTCTTC. Protein product: CASSLSGRAIYNEQFF.

This chain connects TRBV4-1 to TRBJ2-3; D ambiguous. The CDR3 runs to 14 residues. Looked up from germline, CDR1 is MGHRA and CDR2 is YSYEKL. Trimming pared 1 base from V and 0 bases from J, leaving 5 bases between. The CDR3 protein is CASSQGRSTDTQYF. CDR3 sequence (DNA): TGCGCCAGCAGCCAAGGTAGGAGCACAGATACGCAGTATTTT.

CDR3 in amino acids: CASSILLGTVGNYGYTF. CDR3 in DNA: TGTGCCAGTAGTATTTTGTTGGGGACAGTCGGCAACTATGGCTACACCTTC. The chain joins TRBV19 to TRBJ1-2; 7 bases match TRBD1. The germline gives CDR1 LNHDA, CDR2 SQIVND (reference sequence). The ends lost 3 bases at V and 2 bases at J; junction bases unmatched: 12. The CDR3 covers 17 residues. Filled out from reference TRBV19 and TRBJ1-2, the complete variable domain reads DGGITQSPKYLFRKEGQNVTLSCEQNLNHDAMYWYRQDPGQGLRLIYYSQIVNDFQKGDIAEGYSVSREKKESFPLTVTSAQKNPTAFYLCASSILLGTVGNYGYTFGSGTRLTVV.

The chain is built from TRBV11-2 and TRBJ2-2; TRBD2 aligns across 11 bases. The trim removed 1 base at V and 6 bases at J, leaving 4 bases unmatched. This CDR3 spans 16 amino acids. Germline CDR1 reads SGHAT; CDR2 reads FQNNGV. DNA for the CDR3: TGTGCCAGCAGCTTAGGTCTAGCGGGAGGTGCCGGGGAGCTGTTTTTT. This sequence encodes CASSLGLAGGAGELFF.

This clone was seen only once. This chain joins TRBV7-8 and TRBJ1-6; D unresolved. The CDR3 loop spans 15 amino acids. V was cut by 1 base and J by 7 bases, with 11 bases left in between. Looked up from germline, CDR1 is SGHVS and CDR2 is FQNEAQ. For the CDR3, the DNA is TGTGCCAGCAGCTTAGAGAGGGCCAGGAATTCACCCCTCCACTTT. It is translated as CASSLERARNSPLHF.

The CDR3 nucleotides are TGTGCCAGCAGTTTACTTGCCGGACGGGGCTACACCTTC. It is translated as CASSLLAGRGYTF. The chain couples TRBV28 to TRBJ1-2; D not resolved. Germline CDR1 is MDHEN and CDR2 is SYDVKM. Trimming shortened V by 2 bases and J by 8 bases, and 12 bases separated the two germline ends. CDR3 size: 13 residues.

V is TRBV28 and J is TRBJ1-1, with 8 bases identical to TRBD1. Germline lookup yields CDR1 MDHEN and CDR2 SYDVKM. V lost 4 bases, J lost 3 bases, and 16 bases stayed unmatched. The CDR3 runs 18 residues. Here the CDR3 reads CASSSPDRGRRGDTEAFF. The CDR3 DNA sequence: TGTGCCAGCAGTTCCCCTGACAGGGGAAGGAGGGGGGACACTGAAGCTTTCTTT.

This clone occurred a few times. The chain combines TRBV2 with TRBJ2-7, with 7 bases identical to TRBD2. Germline V gene lookup returns CDR1 SNHLY and CDR2 FYNNEI. V lost 8 bases, J lost 3 bases, and 13 bases stayed unmatched. The length of the CDR3 is 15 residues. The CDR3 region is CASVPLRGGDYEQYF. Here the CDR3 DNA reads TGTGCCAGCGTCCCACTAAGGGGAGGGGACTACGAGCAGTACTTC.